This record looks at one T cell receptor beta chain sequence and its context. In the source study's methods: It was from reference gene primer amplification that nucleated cell counts were estimated. Measured with immunoSEQ multiplex PCR; TCRdb has only the in-frame clones, and not every one. V and J calls and clone size follow that table, whereas D and trimming were derived from the DNA. The sample records about 250,000 clones, 75% to 90% being singletons. Germline V CDR1 and CDR2: SGHTA, FQGTGA. V shed 5 bases and J shed 5 bases, with 18 bases lying between them. The length of the CDR3 is 15 residues. These data are taken from a study of blood T cell repertoires in COVID-19. Study-level background: Sample material is recorded as cDNA or gDNA derived from T cells, B-cell-depleted T cells, or PBMCs.

Participants, about 18 to 90 years old, spanned approximately 26 US areas. Participants' reported clinical history set cohort assignment. Sequenced: PBMCs or T cells enriched from blood (not recorded which). This TCR was recovered from a woman aged 25 to 45 who had recovered from COVID-19. This sequence joins TRBV7-3 and TRBJ1-2; D is possibly TRBD1 (6 bases). CDR3 bases: TGTGCCAGCAGCCCTCTAAGAGGGGGACGTTATGGCTACACCTTC. It translates to CASSPLRGGRYGYTF. The full variable domain, completed using reference TRBV7-3 and TRBJ1-2, is GAGVSQTPSNKVTEKGKYVELRCDPISGHTALYWYRQSLGQGPEFLIYFQGTGAADDSGLPNDRFFAVRPEGSVSTLKIQRTERGDSAVYLCASSPLRGGRYGYTFGSGTRLTVV.